This TCR beta chain was observed in a study of OX40 agonist ivuxolimab in advanced cancers. Study-wide background: Eligibility admitted prior anti-PD-1, anti-PD-L1 or anti-CTLA-4 therapy; around 42% had some. Study-wide points: At doses 0.1 to 3.0 mg/kg, CD4+ and CD8+ clones expanded.

Clones were sequenced by immunoSEQ multiplex PCR, and TCRdb holds only the in-frame ones, with some missing. The top ten clones hold around a quarter of a sample with more than 10,000 clones, under 70% of them seen once. The CDR3 runs 16 residues. From germline, CDR1 is SEHNR and CDR2 FQNEAQ (reference sequence). Remarks on this clone: Its antigen is unknown. Compared with germline, one end of the junction differs, possibly owing to a read error.

Autoimmune disease history or systemic immunosuppression disqualified patients. This sample comprised CD4+ or CD8+ T cells sorted from blood, obtained in a trial of the OX40 agonist ivuxolimab. This chain links TRBV7-9 with TRBJ2-3, with no clear D. The receptor comes from an adult with an advanced solid tumor such as melanoma, head and neck, liver or kidney cancer. CDR3 amino acids: CASSQGIDSSTDTQYF. The CDR3 DNA reads TGCGCCAGCAGCCAAGGGATCGACTCTAGCACAGATACGCAGTATTTT. Drawing the rest from reference TRBV7-9 and TRBJ2-3, the complete variable domain is DTGVSQNPRHKITKRGQNVTFRCDPISEHNRLYWYRQTLGQGPEFLTYFQNEAQLEKSRLLSDRFSAERPKGSFSTLEIQRTEQGDSAMYLCASSQGIDSSTDTQYFGPGTRLTVL.